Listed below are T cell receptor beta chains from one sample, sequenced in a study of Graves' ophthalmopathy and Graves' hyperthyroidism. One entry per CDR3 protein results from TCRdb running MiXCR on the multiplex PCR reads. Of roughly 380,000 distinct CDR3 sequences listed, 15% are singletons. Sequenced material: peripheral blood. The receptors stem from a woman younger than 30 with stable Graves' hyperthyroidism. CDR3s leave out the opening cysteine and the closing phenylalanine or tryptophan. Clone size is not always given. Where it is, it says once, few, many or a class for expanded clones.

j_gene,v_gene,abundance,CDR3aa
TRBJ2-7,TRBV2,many,ASSEETGGPYEQY
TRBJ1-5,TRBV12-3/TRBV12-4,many,ASSLGVGASNQPQH
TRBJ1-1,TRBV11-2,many,ASRSNRGANTEAF
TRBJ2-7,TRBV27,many,ASSHTRGHPYEQY
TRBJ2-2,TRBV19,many,ASSTLDLYTGELF
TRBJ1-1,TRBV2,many,ASSDLLILMNTEAF
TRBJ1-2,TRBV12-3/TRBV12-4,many,ASSLQNYGYT
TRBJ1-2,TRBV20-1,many,SAREGQALGYGYT
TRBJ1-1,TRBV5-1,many,ASSLYGAVGVNTEAF
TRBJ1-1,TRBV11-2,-,ASSFVPRNTEAF
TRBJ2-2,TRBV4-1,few,ASSQDSLRNTGELF
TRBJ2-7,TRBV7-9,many,ASSPGLAVTYEQY
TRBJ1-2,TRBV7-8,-,ASSFLTGGGGYT
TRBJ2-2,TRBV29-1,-,SVQGAQTGELF
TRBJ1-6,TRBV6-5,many,ASSYLKADRINSPLH
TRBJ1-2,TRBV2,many,ASTLSGTAFNGYT
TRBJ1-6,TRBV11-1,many,ASSFTREGGSPLH
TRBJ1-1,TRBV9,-,ASSVAGGERLNTEAF
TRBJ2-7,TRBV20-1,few,SATPPGATYEQY
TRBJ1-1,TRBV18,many,ASSPPGQMNTEAF
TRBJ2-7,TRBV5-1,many,ASSIDRYEQY
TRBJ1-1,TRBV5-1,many,ASSFPGRKNTEAF
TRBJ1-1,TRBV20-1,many,SARTYRELAEAF
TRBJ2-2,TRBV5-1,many,ASSLQGVGELF
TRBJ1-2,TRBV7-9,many,ASSLETAYGYT
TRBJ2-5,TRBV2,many,ASSEASWETQY
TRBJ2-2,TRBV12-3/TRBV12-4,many,ASSLGQGTGSGELF
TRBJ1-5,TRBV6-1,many,ASSAGTGGTNQPQH
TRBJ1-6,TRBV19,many,ASRSQGRSPLH